This is a list of T cell receptor beta chains from one sample in a study of lymphopenia after photon versus proton radiotherapy. Some clones are missing from TCRdb's copy, which holds only in-frame ones; the method was immunoSEQ multiplex PCR. The sample records 35,000 to 40,000 clones, about 84% being singletons. The material was peripheral blood, obtained from a patient treated with photon-based radiotherapy. The receptors were gathered from a man in his fifties or sixties with gastric cancer. CDR3s include the opening cysteine and the closing phenylalanine or tryptophan. A D gene is named only where the DNA matches it firmly. Size is stated for part of the rows, as once, few or many counts, or as a class when the clone is expanded.

>TRBJ1-2|15|.|TRBV10-2|.
TGCGCCAGCAGAAAGCGGGATCGTGGGGGTTATGGCTACACCTTC
CASRKRDRGGYGYTF
>TRBJ1-5|15|.|TRBV30|.
TGTGCCTGGAGTCAGACCGGGACACGAAATCAGCCCCAGCATTTT
CAWSQTGTRNQPQHF
>TRBJ1-2|14|.|TRBV28|.
TGTGCCAGCAGTTTAGTGGGGGCGATTAAAGGCTACACCTTC
CASSLVGAIKGYTF
>TRBJ2-7|16|TRBD2|TRBV5-4|.
TGTGCCAGCAGCCCCTCTAGAGCGGGAGACTACTACGAGCAGTACTTC
CASSPSRAGDYYEQYF
>TRBJ1-2|15|.|TRBV27|.
TGTGCCAGCAGTTTATCGCCGGGCGGGGGCTCTGGCTACACCTTC
CASSLSPGGGSGYTF
>TRBJ2-4|13|TRBD1|TRBV5-4|.
TGTGCCAGCAGCTCCGGACAGGGGAACATTCAGTACTTC
CASSSGQGNIQYF
>TRBJ2-3|15|.|TRBV7-9|few
TGTGCCAGCAGCCCCCCCCTCGGGAGCACAGATACGCAGTATTTT
CASSPPLGSTDTQYF
>TRBJ2-7|15|TRBD2|TRBV25-1|.
TGTGCCAGCAGTGCTTTGATAGCGGGAGGGCTGTGGCAGTACTTC
CASSALIAGGLWQYF
>TRBJ2-2|18|TRBD1|TRBV7-9|.
TGTGCCAGCAGAACCAGGAGAGGGGGCGCCGTCGACACCGGGGAGCTGTTTTTT
CASRTRRGGAVDTGELFF
>TRBJ2-3|14|TRBD2|TRBV5-1|.
TGCGCCAGCAGCGGCGGGAGAAGCACAGATACGCAGTATTTT
CASSGGRSTDTQYF
>TRBJ2-7|13|.|TRBV5-5|.
TGTGCCAGCAGCTCTCCAGGGGACTACGAGCAGTACTTC
CASSSPGDYEQYF
>TRBJ2-2|16|TRBD2|TRBV5-1|.
TGCGCCAGCAGCTTTATAGCGGGAGGGAACACCGGGGAGCTGTTTTTT
CASSFIAGGNTGELFF
>TRBJ1-5|15|.|TRBV15|.
TGTGCCACCAGCAGAGATAGACTAAGCAATCAGCCCCAGCATTTT
CATSRDRLSNQPQHF
>TRBJ1-2|12|.|TRBV28|.
TGTGCCAGCAGTTCCGGGGGCGCTGGCTACACCTTC
CASSSGGAGYTF
>TRBJ1-1|14|.|TRBV19|.
TGTGCCAGTAGTATTCAGAGGGGGAACACTGAAGCTTTCTTT
CASSIQRGNTEAFF
>TRBJ2-7|14|TRBD1|TRBV27|.
TGTGCCAGCACCCCCGGGACAGGGTGGCACGAGCAGTACTTC
CASTPGTGWHEQYF
>TRBJ1-3|15|.|TRBV2|.
TGTGCCAGCAGTCTAGGGCACGAACCTGGAAACACCATATATTTT
CASSLGHEPGNTIYF
>TRBJ2-3|14|.|TRBV11-2|.
TGTGCCAGCAGTAGGACTGGGGGCACAGATACGCAGTATTTT
CASSRTGGTDTQYF
>TRBJ2-7|13|.|TRBV18|once
TGTGCCAGCTCACCCGAGGGGGGCGACGAGCAGTACTTC
CASSPEGGDEQYF
>TRBJ2-7|16|TRBD1|TRBV28|few
TGTGCCAGCAGTGGACAGGGGGGGACCCACCCCTACGAGCAGTACTTC
CASSGQGGTHPYEQYF
>TRBJ1-1|16|.|TRBV7-2|once
TGTGCCAGCAGCTTAAACCCGGGAGGGGTGAACACTGAAGCTTTCTTT
CASSLNPGGVNTEAFF
>TRBJ2-3|13|.|TRBV7-9|.
TGTGCCAGCAGCTTAGGGGACACAGATACGCAGTATTTT
CASSLGDTDTQYF
>TRBJ2-2|16|TRBD2|TRBV5-6|.
TGTGCCAGCAGCGGTGGACTAGCGGCCAACACCGGGGAGCTGTTTTTT
CASSGGLAANTGELFF
>TRBJ1-2|16|.|TRBV5-1|.
TGCGCCAGCAGCTTGGGGGGACAACAAAATCGCTATGGCTACACCTTC
CASSLGGQQNRYGYTF
>TRBJ2-5|16|TRBD2|TRBV2|.
TGTGCCAGCAGTGGTGCCGGGACTAGCAACCAAGAGACCCAGTACTTC
CASSGAGTSNQETQYF
>TRBJ2-3|13|.|TRBV19|.
TGTGCCAGTAGTATAGCTAACACAGATACGCAGTATTTT
CASSIANTDTQYF
>TRBJ1-3|14|.|TRBV19|.
TGTGCCAGTACCCAGGATAGCTCTGGAAACACCATATATTTT
CASTQDSSGNTIYF
>TRBJ2-7|19|TRBD2|TRBV5-1|.
TGCGCCAGCAGCTTGGACACACCGGGACTAGCGGGAGTTTACTACGAGCAGTACTTC
CASSLDTPGLAGVYYEQYF
>TRBJ1-2|12|.|TRBV6-6|.
TGTGCCAGCAGTGCCAACAACTATGGCTACACCTTC
CASSANNYGYTF
>TRBJ2-4|19|.|TRBV28|.
TGTGCCAGCAGTTCCTCCCGAGACAGGACAACTTTAGCCAAAAACATTCAGTACTTC
CASSSSRDRTTLAKNIQYF
>TRBJ2-3|14|TRBD2|TRBV9|.
TGTGCCAGCAGCGCGGGACTAGACACAGATACGCAGTATTTT
CASSAGLDTDTQYF
>TRBJ2-7|14|.|TRBV9|.
TGTGCCAGCAGCGTAGGGGTCGGAGCCTACGAGCAGTACTTC
CASSVGVGAYEQYF
>TRBJ1-5|15|.|TRBV28|few
TGTGCCAGCAGTTTATATGGGAATAGCAATCAGCCCCAGCATTTT
CASSLYGNSNQPQHF
>TRBJ2-2|16|TRBD1|TRBV14|.
TGTGCCAGCAGCCGGCGACAGGGGGGGTCGACCGGGGAGCTGTTTTTT
CASSRRQGGSTGELFF
>TRBJ1-1|15|.|TRBV5-8|.
TGTGCCAGCAGCGGGGGGGGTCTTTTGAACACTGAAGCTTTCTTT
CASSGGGLLNTEAFF
>TRBJ1-4|12|.|TRBV19|once
TGTGCCAGTAGTATAGGGGGTAAAAAACTGTTTTTT
CASSIGGKKLFF
>TRBJ2-5|15|TRBD2|TRBV27|.
TGTGCCAGCAGTCCCCCGGGACTAGCTCAAGAGACCCAGTACTTC
CASSPPGLAQETQYF
>TRBJ2-3|14|.|TRBV10-3|.
TGTGCCATCAGTGAGTCGTCGGACGAAAATACGCAGTATTTT
CAISESSDENTQYF
>TRBJ1-2|18|TRBD1|TRBV2|once
TGTGCCAGCAGTGGGGAGACAGGGGGGACTCCTGCTGCGCGTGGCTACACCTTC
CASSGETGGTPAARGYTF
>TRBJ2-1|13|.|TRBV6-4|few
TGTGCCAGCAGTGAGACAGGTAACAATGAGCAGTTCTTC
CASSETGNNEQFF
>TRBJ1-5|15|.|TRBV19|.
TGTGCCAGTAGTATTACAGGGCCCGGCAATCAGCCCCAGCATTTT
CASSITGPGNQPQHF
>TRBJ2-1|14|TRBD2|TRBV19|.
TGTGCCAGTAGATTCGGGGGGGCTGGGGATGAGCAGTTCTTC
CASRFGGAGDEQFF